The next 10 T cell receptor beta chains were all read from a single sample in a study of cytomegalovirus exposure and HLA in healthy donors. The PCR ran on 60 Vbeta and 13 Jbeta primers. The protocol was immunoSEQ multiplex PCR, while the TCRdb copy is restricted to in-frame clones and leaves out a portion. Seen here are just over 150,000 clones, around 80% observed once, and the top ten hold around 5.8%. The sequenced sample consisted of PBMCs. These receptors were obtained from a male donor in good health and CMV-seropositive.

This clone was found a few times. The V call is TRBV11-3, the J call TRBJ1-1; unclear D gene. V was clipped by 0 bases and J by 7 bases, with 18 bases between them. The length of the CDR3 is 16 residues. The germline gives CDR1 SGHNT, CDR2 YENEEA. The CDR3 spells CASSLEGWASRGEAFF. CDR3 nucleotide sequence: TGTGCCAGCAGCTTAGAAGGATGGGCGTCACGGGGTGAAGCTTTCTTT.

The chain has TRBV7-9 and TRBJ2-4, with a possible D match to TRBD2 (6 bases). This CDR3 has 14 residues. V shed 5 bases and J shed 1 base, with 9 bases lying between them. In germline, CDR1 is SEHNR, CDR2 FQNEAQ (reference sequence). CDR3 region: CASSGRDAKNIQYF. The CDR3 bases are TGTGCCAGCAGCGGGCGGGACGCCAAAAACATTCAGTACTTC.

The chain employs TRBV2 and TRBJ2-7; D not certain. V was trimmed by 6 bases and J by 6 bases, leaving 18 bases between them. Germline V gene sequence: CDR1 SNHLY, CDR2 FYNNEI. The CDR3 is made up of 14 amino acids. As DNA, the CDR3 is TGTGCCAGCAGATTCCGGCCAAGAACTACCGAGCAGTACTTC. It specifies CASRFRPRTTEQYF.

This clone was recorded once. V is TRBV7-8 and J is TRBJ2-2; tentatively, D is TRBD1 (5 bases). The CDR3 extends over 15 amino acids. Trimming took 0 bases from V and 1 from J, leaving 6 bases between them. CDR1 is SGHVS, CDR2 FQNEAQ, per germline. In DNA form, the CDR3 reads TGTGCCAGCAGCTTAGCCGGACAGAACACCGGGGAGCTGTTTTTT. Its translation is CASSLAGQNTGELFF.

The chain has TRBV30 and TRBJ1-1, with TRBD1 identical over 8 bases. Trimming cost V 8 bases and J 2 bases; bases outside gene matches: 4. The CDR3 has 12 residues. In germline, CDR1 is GTSNPN, CDR2 SVGIG (reference sequence). CDR3 in DNA: TGTGCCGGAGGACAGGGAAACACTGAAGCTTTCTTT. It yields the protein CAGGQGNTEAFF. Together with reference TRBV30 and TRBJ1-1, the CDR3 gives the full variable domain: SQTIHQWPATLVQPVGSPLSLECTVEGTSNPNLYWYRQAAGRGLQLLFYSVGIGQISSEVPQNLSASRPQDRQFILSSKKLLLSDSGFYLCAGGQGNTEAFFGQGTRLTVV.

The V call is TRBV7-2, the J call TRBJ2-2, with D unclear. The CDR3 has 14 residues. Germline CDR1 and CDR2: SGHTA and FQGNSA. V lost 1 base and J 8 bases, leaving 11 bases between the germline ends. The CDR3 region is CASSLGFVPGELFF. The CDR3 nucleotides read TGTGCCAGCAGCTTAGGTTTCGTCCCGGGGGAGCTGTTTTTT. The full variable domain, in which reference TRBV7-2 and TRBJ2-2 provide the parts outside the CDR3, is GAGVSQSPSNKVTEKGKDVELRCDPISGHTALYWYRQSLGQGLEFLIYFQGNSAPDKSGLPSDRFSAERTGGSVSTLTIQRTQQEDSAVYLCASSLGFVPGELFFGEGSRLTVL.

The rearrangement links TRBV9 to TRBJ1-6; 8 nucleotides match TRBD1. From germline, CDR1 is SGDLS and CDR2 YYNGEE. This CDR3 comprises 17 residues. Trimming at V came to 4 bases and at J to 4 bases, leaving 10 bases not matched to a gene. The CDR3 DNA reads as TGTGCCAGCAGCCCAGAGGGTCAGGGGGCGTATAATTCACCCCTCCACTTT. Protein product: CASSPEGQGAYNSPLHF.

V usage is TRBV18 and J usage is TRBJ2-7, with a tentative D call TRBD1 (6 bases). CDR3 length: 15 residues. The V gene's germline CDR1 is KGHSH and CDR2 LQKENI. The V gene lost 1 base and the J gene lost 6 bases, with 16 bases spanning the gap. CDR3 in DNA: TGTGCCAGCTCACCACAGCCAACAGGGCCATCCGAGCAGTACTTC. Translation: CASSPQPTGPSEQYF. The whole variable domain, remainder taken from reference TRBV18 and TRBJ2-7, is NAGVMQNPRHLVRRRGQEARLRCSPMKGHSHVYWYRQLPEEGLKFMVYLQKENIIDESGMPKERFSAEFPKEGPSILRIQQVVRGDSAAYFCASSPQPTGPSEQYFGPGTRLTVT.

This clone was found once. The V call is TRBV9, the J call TRBJ1-3; perhaps TRBD1 as D (6 bases). The CDR3 extends over 15 amino acids. CDR1 is SGDLS, CDR2 YYNGEE, per germline. V gave up 5 bases and J gave up 0 bases, with 12 bases separating them. The CDR3 spells CASSRRDTSGNTIYF. The CDR3 region has the DNA TGTGCCAGCAGTCGACGGGACACCTCTGGAAACACCATATATTTT.

This clone was seen just once. This chain uses TRBV15 with TRBJ2-2; 7 bases align to TRBD2. Germline V CDR1 and CDR2: LNHNV, YYDKDF (reference sequence). The CDR3 loop spans 16 amino acids. With 0 bases clipped from V and 1 base from J, the junction kept 2 bases outside the gene matches. CDR3 sequence: CATSRDRGRNTGELFF. Written as DNA, the CDR3 is TGTGCCACCAGCAGAGATCGCGGGAGGAACACCGGGGAGCTGTTTTTT.